The 4 T cell receptor beta chains listed next were all sequenced from one sample in a study of patients and donors after allogeneic stem cell transplantation. One entry per CDR3 protein, called by TCRdb with MiXCR from the RT-PCR reads. The table shows about 110,000 distinct CDR3 sequences, with around 36% occurring only once. Sequenced material: blood, either unsorted or a sorted T cell fraction (not recorded which). The receptors come from a human donor who was either an allogeneic HSCT recipient or a stem cell or donor lymphocyte infusion donor (not recorded which). It is not recorded whose cells these are; they may come from a transplant donor.

Only a few counts were recorded for this clonotype. The gene calls are TRBV7-2 and TRBJ1-3; D is ambiguous. Germline assignment: CDR1 SGHTA and CDR2 FQGNSA. Deletions cut 5 bases from V and 0 bases from J, with 5 bases between. This CDR3 has 13 amino acids. CDR3 sequence reads: CASSKNSGNTIYF. The DNA for the CDR3 is TGTGCCAGCAGCAAGAACTCTGGAAACACCATATATTTT.

CDR3 region: CASSFRQGIEAFF. The CDR3 DNA sequence: TGTGCCAGCAGCTTCCGACAGGGAATTGAAGCTTTCTTT. The chain couples TRBV7-9 to TRBJ1-1; 7 positions match TRBD1. Germline V gives CDR1 SEHNR, CDR2 FQNEAQ (reference sequence). The CDR3 consists of 13 residues. V lost 3 bases and J lost 7; bases outside the gene matches: 5.

V gene TRBV7-2 combines with J gene TRBJ2-1, with TRBD2 matching 10 bases. Per the germline V gene, CDR1 is SGHTA and CDR2 is FQGNSA. CDR3 length equals 15 residues. The V gene end was trimmed by 0 bases and the J gene end by 6 bases; junction bases not matched to a gene: 2. For the CDR3, the DNA is TGTGCCAGCAGCTTAGCGCTAGCGGGAGTCAATGAGCAGTTCTTC. As protein: CASSLALAGVNEQFF.

This clonotype was seen once. J is TRBJ2-2 and V is TRBV30; a possible D gene is TRBD2 (5 bases). CDR1 and CDR2 from the germline V gene are GTSNPN and SVGIG (reference sequence). The CDR3 is made up of 14 amino acids. The ends were cut back, 0 bases at V and 7 bases at J, with 12 bases in the middle. The DNA for the CDR3 is TGTGCCTGGAGTGTACACGGGATGGGCGGGGAGCTGTTTTTT. Its translation is CAWSVHGMGGELFF.